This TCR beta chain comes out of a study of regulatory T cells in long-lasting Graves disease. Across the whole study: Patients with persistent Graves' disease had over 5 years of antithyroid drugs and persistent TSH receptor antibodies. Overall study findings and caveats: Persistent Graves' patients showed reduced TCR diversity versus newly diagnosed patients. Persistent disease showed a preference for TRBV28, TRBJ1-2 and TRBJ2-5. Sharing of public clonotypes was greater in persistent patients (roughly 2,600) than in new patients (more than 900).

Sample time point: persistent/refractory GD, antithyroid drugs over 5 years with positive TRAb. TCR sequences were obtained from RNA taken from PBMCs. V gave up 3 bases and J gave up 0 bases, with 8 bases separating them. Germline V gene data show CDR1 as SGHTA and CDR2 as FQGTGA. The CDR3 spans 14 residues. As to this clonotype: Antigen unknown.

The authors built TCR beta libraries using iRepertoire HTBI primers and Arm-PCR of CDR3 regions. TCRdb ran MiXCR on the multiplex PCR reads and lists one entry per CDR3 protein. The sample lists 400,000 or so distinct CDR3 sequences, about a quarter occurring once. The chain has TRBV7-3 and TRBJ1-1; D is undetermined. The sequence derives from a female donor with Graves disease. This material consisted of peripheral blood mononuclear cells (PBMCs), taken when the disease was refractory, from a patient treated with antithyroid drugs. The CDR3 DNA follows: TGTGCCAGCAGCTTTGCGAGGTTGAACACTGAAGCTTTCTTT. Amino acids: CASSFARLNTEAFF.